The 13 T cell receptor beta chains below all came from one sample that was sequenced in a study of blood T cell repertoires in COVID-19. The data were produced by immunoSEQ multiplex PCR, yet TCRdb's version contains in-frame clones alone and is incomplete. The sample consists of almost 350,000 clones, roughly 90% of them appearing once. The sample consisted of PBMCs or T cells enriched from blood (not recorded which). The receptors come from a woman aged 25 to 39 who had been exposed to COVID-19.

This clone was detected only once. V and J are TRBV11-2 and TRBJ2-7; 14 bases match TRBD2. The V gene end was trimmed by 5 bases and the J gene end by 6 bases; junction bases not matched to a gene: 9. This CDR3 spans 16 amino acids. CDR1 and CDR2 from the germline V gene are SGHAT and FQNNGV. CDR3 sequence (DNA): TGTGCCAGCAGCCTAGGGACTAGCGGGAGTTTGGGCGAGCAGTACTTC. It yields the protein CASSLGTSGSLGEQYF.

Here the CDR3 DNA reads TGTGCCAGCAACAGTTACTATGGCTACACCTTC. Translated: CASNSYYGYTF. The gene calls are TRBV28 and TRBJ1-2; no clear D. The CDR3 is 11 amino acids. CDR1 is MDHEN, CDR2 SYDVKM, per germline. The ends were cut back, 7 bases at V and 3 bases at J, with 6 bases in the middle.

The gene calls are TRBV5-3 and TRBJ1-5; 9 bases are shared with TRBD1. TRBV5-3 is an open reading frame whose function is uncertain. CDR3 length equals 16 residues. V lost 4 bases and J lost 5; bases outside the gene matches: 10. CDR3: CARSTPGQGWDQPQHF. CDR3 nucleotides: TGTGCCAGAAGCACGCCGGGACAGGGATGGGATCAGCCCCAGCATTTT.

The gene calls are TRBV5-1 and TRBJ2-1, with 12 bases lining up with TRBD2. With V trimmed by 2 bases and J by 12 bases, 9 bases remained unmatched. The CDR3 totals 15 residues. From germline, CDR1 is SGHRS and CDR2 YFSETQ. The CDR3, as DNA: TGCGCCAGCAGCTTTAGGACTAGCGGGATGGTGACGCAGTTCTTC. Its translation is CASSFRTSGMVTQFF.

The chain recombines TRBV27 with TRBJ2-7; 8 bases are shared with TRBD1. This CDR3 region has 16 residues. In germline, CDR1 is MNHEY, CDR2 SMNVEV (reference sequence). Unmatched junction bases numbered 20, after V lost 4 bases and J lost 12 bases. Written as DNA, the CDR3 is TGTGCCAGCAGTTCCCTCCGCGACAGGGGTTATACTTTGGTGTACTTC. It codes for CASSSLRDRGYTLVYF.

The chain couples TRBV7-8 to TRBJ1-6; D is ambiguous. Germline values: CDR1 SGHVS, CDR2 FQNEAQ. V was clipped by 2 bases and J by 4 bases, with 9 bases between them. This CDR3 is 15 amino acids long. CDR3 sequence: CASSLQDFYNSPLHF. CDR3 bases: TGTGCCAGCAGCTTACAGGACTTTTATAATTCACCCCTCCACTTT.

The V gene is TRBV10-3, the J gene TRBJ2-1; 10 nucleotides agree with TRBD2. Germline CDR1 reads ENHRY; CDR2 reads SYGVKD. The CDR3 loop spans 14 amino acids. V trimming: 6 bases; J trimming: 5 bases; junction bases outside the gene matches: 4. The CDR3 reads CAIRGLARDNEQFF. CDR3 sequence (DNA): TGTGCCATCAGGGGACTAGCGAGGGACAATGAGCAGTTCTTC.

Only one count was recorded for this clone. This sequence joins TRBV3-1 (or the pseudogene TRBV3-2) and TRBJ2-1; D possibly corresponds to TRBD2 (6 bases). CDR1 and CDR2 from the germline V gene are LGHDT and YNNKEL (reference sequence). V gave up 6 bases and J gave up 15 bases, with 21 bases separating them. This CDR3 region has 13 residues. CDR3 bases: TGTGCCAGCAGTCCCCAAAGGAGGGCCGATAGGTTCTTC. Amino acids: CASSPQRRADRFF.

The chain uses TRBV6-5 and TRBJ2-1; the D gene is possibly TRBD2 (6 bases). The CDR3 contains 12 residues. Germline CDR1 reads MNHEY; CDR2 reads SVGAGI. Trimming removed 6 bases from V and 9 bases from J, with 12 bases in between. CDR3 sequence reads: CASSGGVSEQFF. The CDR3 nucleotides are TGTGCCAGCAGCGGGGGTGTTAGTGAGCAGTTCTTC.

In DNA, the CDR3 is TGTGCCAGCGAAAAGAGCGGGGAGCTGTTTTTT. Residues: CASEKSGELFF. This sequence joins TRBV11-3 and TRBJ2-2; unclear D gene. Trimming removed 8 bases from V and 7 bases from J, with 8 bases in between. Per germline, CDR1 SGHNT and CDR2 YENEEA. The CDR3 contains 11 residues.

The genes are TRBV2 and TRBJ1-4, with a tentative D call TRBD1 (5 bases). Trimming took 3 bases from V and 8 from J, leaving 13 bases between them. This CDR3 comprises 14 residues. The germline V gene has CDR1 SNHLY and CDR2 FYNNEI. The CDR3 sequence is CASSDVTRGEKLFF. The CDR3 DNA sequence: TGTGCCAGCAGTGATGTTACAAGGGGCGAAAAACTGTTTTTT.

The chain employs TRBV11-2 and TRBJ2-2; 9 bases are shared with TRBD1. Germline lookup yields CDR1 SGHAT and CDR2 FQNNGV. The CDR3 is 15 amino acids. V lost 3 bases to trimming and J lost 4 bases; unmatched junction nucleotides: 3. The CDR3 loop reads CASSLTGGSTGELFF. DNA of the CDR3: TGTGCCAGCAGCTTGACAGGGGGAAGCACCGGGGAGCTGTTTTTT. Supplemented by reference TRBV11-2 and TRBJ2-2, the full variable domain reads EAGVAQSPRYKIIEKRQSVAFWCNPISGHATLYWYQQILGQGPKLLIQFQNNGVVDDSQLPKDRFSAERLKGVDSTLKIQPAKLEDSAVYLCASSLTGGSTGELFFGEGSRLTVL.

This chain uses TRBV5-1 with TRBJ2-7, with 8 bases that match TRBD2. Germline lookup yields CDR1 SGHRS and CDR2 YFSETQ. The CDR3 spans 12 residues. V was clipped by 7 bases and J by 5 bases; unmatched bases: 5. CDR3 residues: CASGVAGNEQYF. Written as DNA, the CDR3 is TGCGCCAGCGGCGTAGCGGGAAACGAGCAGTACTTC.